Listed here are 13 T cell receptor beta chains from one sample, sequenced in a study of technical replicates of blood from a handful of donors. TCRdb's copy holds only in-frame clones and misses some; the assay was immunoSEQ multiplex PCR. The sample records some 56,000 clones, 90% to 95% being singletons. The specimen was PBMCs. These receptors came from a human donor in good health. Some clones in this sample may be carry-over from other donors' samples.

This clone was detected a few times. The chain recombines TRBV27 with TRBJ2-1; TRBD1 might be the D (5 bases). The CDR3 consists of 15 residues. Between the trimmed V and J ends, which lost 5 bases and 2 bases, there was a span of 13 bases. Germline CDR1 is MNHEY and CDR2 is SMNVEV (reference sequence). In nucleotides, the CDR3 is TGTGCCAGCAGTAGAGAAGGGGAACCCTACAATGAGCAGTTCTTC. It codes for CASSREGEPYNEQFF.

The chain recombines TRBV4-1 with TRBJ2-5; 7 bases match TRBD1. CDR1 is MGHRA and CDR2 is YSYEKL in the germline V gene. J gave up 8 bases and V 4 bases, and 13 bases lay outside the gene matches. The CDR3 covers 15 residues. The CDR3 DNA sequence: TGCGCCAGCAGCCCCGACTCCGGGACAGTGGTAACCCAGTACTTC. Protein product: CASSPDSGTVVTQYF.

The chain employs TRBV7-3 and TRBJ2-1; D possibly corresponds to TRBD2 (5 bases). The CDR3 runs to 15 residues. Trimming pared 2 bases from V and 4 bases from J, leaving 12 bases between. CDR1 and CDR2 from the germline V gene are SGHTA and FQGTGA. Here the CDR3 DNA reads TGTGCCAGCAGCTTATCTGGCGGGTTGTACAATGAGCAGTTCTTC. This gives the protein CASSLSGGLYNEQFF.

In its sample, this clone was seen many times. The chain uses TRBV7-3 and TRBJ1-2; 7 positions match TRBD1. J was trimmed by 5 bases and V by 4 bases; bases with no gene match: 7. CDR1 is SGHTA and CDR2 is FQGTGA in the germline V gene. The CDR3 covers 14 residues. In DNA form, the CDR3 reads TGTGCCAGCAGCTCGACAGGGTCCCCGTATGGCTACACCTTC. It codes for CASSSTGSPYGYTF.

The gene calls are TRBV5-1 and TRBJ1-2; D gene ambiguous. The CDR3 totals 15 residues. Between the trimmed V and J ends, which lost 2 bases and 4 bases, there was a span of 15 bases. Germline V gene data show CDR1 as SGHRS and CDR2 as YFSETQ. CDR3 nucleotide sequence: TGCGCCAGCAGCTTAGAGGGTCACAGTTCCTATGGCTACACCTTC. This translates into CASSLEGHSSYGYTF.

The chain has TRBV19 and TRBJ1-5, with unresolved D. Germline CDR1 and CDR2: LNHDA and SQIVND (reference sequence). The CDR3 extends over 14 amino acids. V shed 1 base and J shed 7 bases, with 11 bases lying between them. The CDR3 protein is CASSIGAPGQPQHF. The CDR3 nucleotides are TGTGCCAGTAGTATAGGGGCCCCAGGCCAGCCCCAGCATTTT.

This clone was detected a few times. V usage is TRBV4-1 and J usage is TRBJ1-5, with D tentatively TRBD1 (5 bases). Germline V gene lookup returns CDR1 MGHRA and CDR2 YSYEKL. The CDR3 consists of 15 residues. Trimming removed 2 bases from V and 5 bases from J, with 13 bases in between. CDR3 amino acids: CASSQWQGRDQPQHF. CDR3 coding DNA: TGCGCCAGCAGCCAATGGCAGGGCCGAGATCAGCCCCAGCATTTT.

V and J are TRBV6-6 and TRBJ2-5; no reliable D call. The CDR3 is made up of 15 amino acids. The germline gives CDR1 MNHNY, CDR2 SVGAGI (reference sequence). Deletions cut 6 bases from V and 1 base from J, with 15 bases between. The CDR3 reads CASSLASVLQETQYF. The DNA of the CDR3 is TGTGCCAGCAGCCTGGCCTCAGTGCTCCAAGAGACCCAGTACTTC.

The gene calls are TRBV7-2 and TRBJ1-2; D is undetermined. Germline loops: CDR1 SGHTA, CDR2 FQGNSA. The CDR3 loop spans 14 amino acids. V lost 5 bases and J 14 bases, leaving 24 bases between the germline ends. CDR3 loop: CASSPSLLEVKLTF. The DNA of the CDR3 is TGTGCCAGCAGCCCGAGCCTGCTTGAGGTTAAGCTGACCTTC.

The chain has TRBV7-9 and TRBJ2-1; D remains unclear. With 4 bases removed from V and 8 bases from J, the gap between germline ends came to 24 bases. CDR3 length: 17 residues. Germline CDR1 SEHNR, CDR2 FQNEAQ (reference sequence). The CDR3 is CASSSNRRFQVFDEQFF. The CDR3 nucleotides read TGTGCCAGCAGCTCCAACAGACGCTTTCAGGTCTTCGATGAGCAGTTCTTC.

The chain has TRBV4-2 and TRBJ1-1, with unresolved D. CDR1 is LGHNA and CDR2 is YNFKEQ in the germline V gene. The V end lost 6 bases, the J end lost 5 bases, and 13 bases lay between the germline ends. The CDR3 loop spans 13 amino acids. The CDR3 DNA reads TGTGCCAGCAGTATCGGGTTGTTAACTGAAGCTTTCTTT. Translating gives CASSIGLLTEAFF.

The chain has TRBV12-1 and TRBJ2-7; the table's D gene call, TRBD1, was not cross checked with the DNA. TRBV12-1 is shown as a pseudogene. The CDR3 contains 17 residues. The CDR3 DNA sequence: TGTGCCAGCAGCTTAAACCAACCGGGACAGAAGCTCTACGAGCAGTACTTC. The encoded protein is CASSLNQPGQKLYEQYF.

The chain links TRBV2 to TRBJ2-2; possibly TRBD2 for D (7 bases). Germline V CDR1 and CDR2: SNHLY, FYNNEI. The CDR3 is 14 amino acids. Trimming shortened V by 6 bases and J by 5 bases, and 13 bases separated the two germline ends. CDR3 residues: CASSGGGETGELFF. The CDR3 DNA reads TGTGCCAGCAGCGGCGGGGGCGAAACCGGGGAGCTGTTTTTT.